This section outlines one T cell receptor (beta chain) sequence together with its context. What it recognizes is unknown. A quantitative 5'-RACE method, one with molecular barcodes, was used to make TCR beta libraries. TCRdb re-called the 5' RACE reads through MiXCR, storing one row per CDR3 protein. The sample carries hundreds of thousands of distinct CDR3 sequences, roughly 20% recorded once. The source of the sample is a study of CD8 T cells in ankylosing spondylitis. The study's findings and limits: Certain motif variants had earlier been reported in reactive arthritis synovial fluid and blood. Clones linked to disease, bearing a CD8+ phenotype, were relatively rare in peripheral blood.

V dropped 2 bases and J dropped 7; count of bases not matched to a gene: 4. Germline assignment: CDR1 SGHVS and CDR2 FNYEAQ. The CDR3 has 15 amino acids. The source is a male donor with ankylosing spondylitis or in good health (not recorded which). The sequenced material came from blood, either unsorted or a sorted T cell fraction (not recorded which). The rearrangement links TRBV7-6 to TRBJ1-6; TRBD1 matches at 8 bases. CDR3 sequence (DNA): TGTGCCAGCAGCTTATCCCGGGACAGGAATTCACCCCTCCACTTT. This gives the protein CASSLSRDRNSPLHF.